This T cell receptor beta chain stems from a study of regulatory T cells in long-lasting Graves disease. The authors built TCR beta libraries using iRepertoire HTBI primers and Arm-PCR of CDR3 regions. TCRdb reprocessed the multiplex PCR reads via MiXCR and lists one record per CDR3 protein. The table records roughly 700,000 distinct CDR3 sequences, about 30% of them present only once. Regarding time point: persistent/refractory GD, antithyroid drugs over 5 years with positive TRAb. The TCR library was prepared using RNA isolated from PBMCs. The CDR3 spans 12 residues. Germline assignment: CDR1 MDHEN and CDR2 SYDVKM. The V end was cut by 8 bases, the J end by 3 bases, with 11 bases between. This clonotype was observed a handful of times.

The source of this sequence is a female donor with Graves disease. The chain employs TRBV28 and TRBJ2-7; D remains ambiguous. This specimen was peripheral blood mononuclear cells (PBMCs), taken when the disease was refractory, from a patient treated with antithyroid drugs. CDR3 in DNA: TGTGCCAGCGTTAGTCGCGGCTACGAGCAGTACTTC. Translating gives CASVSRGYEQYF.